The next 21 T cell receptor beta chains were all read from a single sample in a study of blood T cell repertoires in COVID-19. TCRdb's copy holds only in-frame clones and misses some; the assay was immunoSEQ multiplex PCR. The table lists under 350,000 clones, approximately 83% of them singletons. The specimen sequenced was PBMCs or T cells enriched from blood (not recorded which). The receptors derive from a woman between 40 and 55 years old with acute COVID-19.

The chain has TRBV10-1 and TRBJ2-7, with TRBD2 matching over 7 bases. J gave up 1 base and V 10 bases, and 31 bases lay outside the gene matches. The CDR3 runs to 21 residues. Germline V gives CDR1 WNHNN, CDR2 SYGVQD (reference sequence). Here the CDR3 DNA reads TGCGCCACCATTTCGGAAGAGGCTAGCGGAAAACCGGACGGTCTATCCTACGAGCAGTACTTC. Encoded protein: CATISEEASGKPDGLSYEQYF.

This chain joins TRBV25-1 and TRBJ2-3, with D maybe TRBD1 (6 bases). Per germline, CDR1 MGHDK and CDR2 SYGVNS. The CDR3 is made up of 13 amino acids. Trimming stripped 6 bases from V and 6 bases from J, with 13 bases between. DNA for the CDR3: TGTGCCAGCAGCCCCAGGGGTCGGGATACGCAGTATTTT. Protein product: CASSPRGRDTQYF.

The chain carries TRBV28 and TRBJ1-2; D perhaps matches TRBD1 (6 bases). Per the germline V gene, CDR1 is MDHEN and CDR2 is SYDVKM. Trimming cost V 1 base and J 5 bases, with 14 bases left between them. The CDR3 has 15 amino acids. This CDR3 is CASSLYVGGVYGYTF. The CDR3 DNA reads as TGTGCCAGCAGTTTATACGTAGGGGGGGTTTATGGCTACACCTTC.

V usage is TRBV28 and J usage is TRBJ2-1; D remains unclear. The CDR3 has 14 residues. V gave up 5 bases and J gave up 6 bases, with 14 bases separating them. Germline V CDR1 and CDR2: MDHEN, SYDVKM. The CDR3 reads CASSIPGGTNEQFF. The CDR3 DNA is TGTGCCAGCAGTATCCCCGGCGGCACCAATGAGCAGTTCTTC.

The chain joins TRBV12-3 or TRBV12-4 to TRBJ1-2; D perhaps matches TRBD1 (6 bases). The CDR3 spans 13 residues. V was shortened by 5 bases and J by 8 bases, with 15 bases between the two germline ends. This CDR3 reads CASSRTGGAGYTF. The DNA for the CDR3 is TGTGCCAGCAGTCGTACCGGGGGGGCAGGCTACACCTTC.

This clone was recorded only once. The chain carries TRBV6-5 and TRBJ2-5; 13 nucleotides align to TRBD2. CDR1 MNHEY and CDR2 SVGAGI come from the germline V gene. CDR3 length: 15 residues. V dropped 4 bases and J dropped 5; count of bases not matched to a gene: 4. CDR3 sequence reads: CASSWTSGSGETQYF. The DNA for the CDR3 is TGTGCCAGCAGTTGGACTAGCGGGAGTGGGGAGACCCAGTACTTC.

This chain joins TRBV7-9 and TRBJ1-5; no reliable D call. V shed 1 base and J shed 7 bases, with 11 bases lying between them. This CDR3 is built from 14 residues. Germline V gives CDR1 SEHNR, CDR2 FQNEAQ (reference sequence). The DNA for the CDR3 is TGTGCCAGCAGCTTAGAGGGAGGGCCGCAGCCCCAGCATTTT. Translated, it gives CASSLEGGPQPQHF.

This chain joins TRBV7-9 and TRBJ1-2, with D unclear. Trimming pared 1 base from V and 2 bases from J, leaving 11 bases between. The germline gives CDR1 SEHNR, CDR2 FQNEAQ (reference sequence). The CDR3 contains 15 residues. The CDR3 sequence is CASSLVGDLNYGYTF. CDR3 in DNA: TGTGCCAGCAGCTTAGTAGGAGATTTGAACTATGGCTACACCTTC.

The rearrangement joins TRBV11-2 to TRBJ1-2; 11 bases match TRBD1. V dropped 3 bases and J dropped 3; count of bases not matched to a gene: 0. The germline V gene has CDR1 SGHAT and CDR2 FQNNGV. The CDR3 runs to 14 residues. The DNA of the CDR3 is TGTGCCAGCAGCTTGGGACAGGGGGACTATGGCTACACCTTC. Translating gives CASSLGQGDYGYTF.

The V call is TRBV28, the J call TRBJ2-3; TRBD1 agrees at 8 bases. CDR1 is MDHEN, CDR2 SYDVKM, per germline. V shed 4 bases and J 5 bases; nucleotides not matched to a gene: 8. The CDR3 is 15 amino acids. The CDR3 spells CASSYDRGYQDTQYF. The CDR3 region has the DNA TGTGCCAGCAGTTACGACAGGGGCTATCAAGATACGCAGTATTTT.

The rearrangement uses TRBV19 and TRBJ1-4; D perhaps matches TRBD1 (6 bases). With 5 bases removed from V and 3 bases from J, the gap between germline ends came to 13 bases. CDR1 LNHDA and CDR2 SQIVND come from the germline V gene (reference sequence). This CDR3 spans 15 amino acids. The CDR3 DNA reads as TGTGCCAGTAGTCTGGACAGTTCACCTAATGAAAAACTGTTTTTT. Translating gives CASSLDSSPNEKLFF.

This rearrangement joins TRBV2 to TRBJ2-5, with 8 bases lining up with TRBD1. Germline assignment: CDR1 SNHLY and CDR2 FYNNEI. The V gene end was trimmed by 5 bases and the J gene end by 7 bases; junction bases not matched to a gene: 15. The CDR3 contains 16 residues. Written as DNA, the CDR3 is TGTGCCAGCAGTACCGGGACAGGACAAGAGAGGATGACCCAGTACTTC. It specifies CASSTGTGQERMTQYF.

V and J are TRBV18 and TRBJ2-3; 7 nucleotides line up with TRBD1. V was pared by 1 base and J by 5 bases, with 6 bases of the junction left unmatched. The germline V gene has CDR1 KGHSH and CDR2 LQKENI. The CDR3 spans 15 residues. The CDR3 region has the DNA TGTGCCAGCTCACCACAGGGACAGCTAGGAGATACGCAGTATTTT. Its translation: CASSPQGQLGDTQYF.

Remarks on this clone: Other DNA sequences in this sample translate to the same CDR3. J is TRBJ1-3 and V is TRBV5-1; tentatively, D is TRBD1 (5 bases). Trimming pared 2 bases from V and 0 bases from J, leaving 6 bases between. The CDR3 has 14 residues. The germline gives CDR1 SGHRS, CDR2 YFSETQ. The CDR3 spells CASSFDSSGNTIYF. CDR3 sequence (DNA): TGCGCCAGCAGCTTCGACAGCTCTGGAAACACCATATATTTT.

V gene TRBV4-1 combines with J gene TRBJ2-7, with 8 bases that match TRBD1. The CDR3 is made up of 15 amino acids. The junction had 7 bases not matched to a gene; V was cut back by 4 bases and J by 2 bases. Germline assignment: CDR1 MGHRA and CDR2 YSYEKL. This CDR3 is CASSRGQGPTYEQYF. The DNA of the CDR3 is TGCGCCAGCAGCCGAGGACAGGGACCAACCTACGAGCAGTACTTC.

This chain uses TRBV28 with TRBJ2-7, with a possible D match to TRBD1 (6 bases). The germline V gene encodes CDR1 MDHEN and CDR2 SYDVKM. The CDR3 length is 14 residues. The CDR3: CVSTSPGAGYEQYF. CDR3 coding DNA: TGTGTTTCAACTTCCCCAGGGGCGGGCTACGAGCAGTACTTC.

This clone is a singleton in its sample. For the CDR3, the DNA is TGTGCCAGCAGCAGACGTCCGGACAGTACAGCCAACATTCAGTACTTC. Translation gives CASSRRPDSTANIQYF. This chain joins TRBV11-2 and TRBJ2-4; tentatively, D is TRBD1 (6 bases). CDR3 length equals 16 residues. Germline V gene sequence: CDR1 SGHAT, CDR2 FQNNGV. V was cut by 5 bases and J by 7 bases, with 21 bases left in between.

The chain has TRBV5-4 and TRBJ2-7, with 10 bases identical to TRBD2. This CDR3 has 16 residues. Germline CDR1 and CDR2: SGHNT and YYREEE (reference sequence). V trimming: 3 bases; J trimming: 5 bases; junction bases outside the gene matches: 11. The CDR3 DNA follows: TGTGCCAGCAGCTGGGGGAGCGGGAGGGGACGGGACGAGCAGTACTTC. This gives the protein CASSWGSGRGRDEQYF.

The CDR3 DNA follows: TGTGCCAGCAGCCAAGATATCAGGGGTAGCACAGATACGCAGTATTTT. Its protein product is CASSQDIRGSTDTQYF. The V gene is TRBV14, the J gene TRBJ2-3; perhaps TRBD1 as D (6 bases). Germline-derived CDR1 and CDR2 are SGHDN and FVKESK. There are 16 residues in the CDR3. V was pared by 0 bases and J by 0 bases, with 10 bases between.

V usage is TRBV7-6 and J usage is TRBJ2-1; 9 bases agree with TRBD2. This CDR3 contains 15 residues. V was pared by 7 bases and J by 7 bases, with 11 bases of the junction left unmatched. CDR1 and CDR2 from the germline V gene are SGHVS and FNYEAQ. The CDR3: CASNLPTSGVNEQFF. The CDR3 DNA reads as TGTGCCAGCAACCTACCGACTAGCGGTGTGAATGAGCAGTTCTTC.

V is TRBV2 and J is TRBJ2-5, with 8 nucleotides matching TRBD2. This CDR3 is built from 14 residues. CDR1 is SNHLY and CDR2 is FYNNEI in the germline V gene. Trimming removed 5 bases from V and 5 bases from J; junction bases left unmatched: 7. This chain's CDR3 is CASSKGLAPETQYF. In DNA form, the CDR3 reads TGTGCCAGCAGTAAAGGACTAGCTCCGGAGACCCAGTACTTC.